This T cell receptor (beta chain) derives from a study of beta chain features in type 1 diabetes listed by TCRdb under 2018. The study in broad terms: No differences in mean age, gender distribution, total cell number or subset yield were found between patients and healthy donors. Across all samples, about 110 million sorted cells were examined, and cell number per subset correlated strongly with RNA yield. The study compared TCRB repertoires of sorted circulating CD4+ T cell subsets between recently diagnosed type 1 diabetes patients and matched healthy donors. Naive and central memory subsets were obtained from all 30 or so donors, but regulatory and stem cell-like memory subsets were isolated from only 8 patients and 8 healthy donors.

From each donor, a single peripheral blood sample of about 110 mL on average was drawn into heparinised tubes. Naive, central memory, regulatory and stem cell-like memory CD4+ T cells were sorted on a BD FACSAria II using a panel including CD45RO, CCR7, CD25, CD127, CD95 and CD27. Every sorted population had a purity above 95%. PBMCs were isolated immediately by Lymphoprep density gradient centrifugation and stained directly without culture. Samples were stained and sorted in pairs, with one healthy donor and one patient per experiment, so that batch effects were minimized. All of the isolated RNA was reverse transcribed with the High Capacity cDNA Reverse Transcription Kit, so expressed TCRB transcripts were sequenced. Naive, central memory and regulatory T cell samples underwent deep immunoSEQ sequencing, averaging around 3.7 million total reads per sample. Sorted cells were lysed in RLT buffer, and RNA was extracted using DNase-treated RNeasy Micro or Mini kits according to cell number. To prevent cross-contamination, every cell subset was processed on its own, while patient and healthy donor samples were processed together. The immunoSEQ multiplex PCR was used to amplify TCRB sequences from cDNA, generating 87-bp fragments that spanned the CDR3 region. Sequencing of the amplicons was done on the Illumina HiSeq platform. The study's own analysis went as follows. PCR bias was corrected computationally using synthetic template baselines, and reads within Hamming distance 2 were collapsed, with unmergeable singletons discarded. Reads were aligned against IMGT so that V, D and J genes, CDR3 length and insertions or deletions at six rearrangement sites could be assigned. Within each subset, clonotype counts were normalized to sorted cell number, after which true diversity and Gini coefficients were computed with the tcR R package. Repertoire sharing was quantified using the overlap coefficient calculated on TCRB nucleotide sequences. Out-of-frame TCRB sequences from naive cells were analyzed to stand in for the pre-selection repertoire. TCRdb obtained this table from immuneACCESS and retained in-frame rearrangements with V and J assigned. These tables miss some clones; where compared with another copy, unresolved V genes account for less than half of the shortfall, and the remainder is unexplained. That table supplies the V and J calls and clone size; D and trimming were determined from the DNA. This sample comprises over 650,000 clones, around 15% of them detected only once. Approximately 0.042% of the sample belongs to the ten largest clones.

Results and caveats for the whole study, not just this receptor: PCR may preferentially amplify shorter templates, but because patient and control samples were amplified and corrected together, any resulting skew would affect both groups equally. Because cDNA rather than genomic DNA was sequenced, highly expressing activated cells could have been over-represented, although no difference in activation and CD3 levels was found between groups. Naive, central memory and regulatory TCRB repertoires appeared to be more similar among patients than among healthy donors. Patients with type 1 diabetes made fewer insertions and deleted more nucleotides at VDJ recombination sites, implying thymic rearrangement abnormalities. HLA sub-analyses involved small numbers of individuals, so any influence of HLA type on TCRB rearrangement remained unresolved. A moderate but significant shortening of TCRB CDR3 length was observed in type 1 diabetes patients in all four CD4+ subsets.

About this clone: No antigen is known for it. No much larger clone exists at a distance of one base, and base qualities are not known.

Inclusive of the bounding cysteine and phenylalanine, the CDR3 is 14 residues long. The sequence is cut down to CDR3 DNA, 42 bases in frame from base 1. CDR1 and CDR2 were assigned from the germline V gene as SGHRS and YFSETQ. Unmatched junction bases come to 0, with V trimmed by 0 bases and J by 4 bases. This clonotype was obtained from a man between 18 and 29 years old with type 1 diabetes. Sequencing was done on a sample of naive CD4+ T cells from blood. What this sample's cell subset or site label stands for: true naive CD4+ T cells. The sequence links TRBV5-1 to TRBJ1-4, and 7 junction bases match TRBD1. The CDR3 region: CASSLGDSNEKLFF. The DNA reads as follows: TGCGCCAGCAGCTTGGGGGACAGTAATGAAAAACTGTTTTTT.